Detailed here is one TCR beta chain. What it binds is unknown. Regarding time point: newly diagnosed GD, antithyroid drugs for less than 3 months. Preparation of the TCR library used RNA extracted from PBMCs. Through Arm-PCR of CDR3 regions and iRepertoire HTBI primers, TCR beta libraries were built. TCRdb processed the multiplex PCR reads anew with MiXCR; each CDR3 protein has one entry. The table lists approximately 310,000 distinct CDR3 sequences, 18% of them singletons. These data belong to a study of regulatory T cells in long-lasting Graves disease. Study-wide results and caveats: Possibly, accuracy suffered from the small sample size. Persistent patients had a count of shared public clonotypes (around 2,700) that exceeded that of new patients (about 870). Under persistent disease, TRBV28, TRBJ1-2 and TRBJ2-5 were used preferentially.

CDR1 is MNHEY, CDR2 SVGEGT, per germline. The length of the CDR3 is 15 residues. The ends were cut back, 4 bases at V and 2 bases at J, with 13 bases in the middle. This sequence originates from a female donor with Graves disease. The sample in question was peripheral blood mononuclear cells (PBMCs), obtained at new diagnosis, from a patient treated with antithyroid drugs. The chain joins TRBV6-2 or TRBV6-3 to TRBJ2-3, with D possibly matching TRBD2 (6 bases). CDR3 in amino acids: CASSLRDPYTDTQYF. CDR3 DNA sequence: TGTGCCAGCAGTTTGCGGGACCCCTACACAGATACGCAGTATTTT.